Following are 8 T cell receptor beta chains from one sample sequenced in a study of CD8+ T cells in alopecia areata. Treatment reported: oral pan-JAK inhibitor, 5-10 mg twice daily. TCR sequencing used cDNA made by reverse transcription of extracted RNA. Some clones are missing from TCRdb's copy, which holds only in-frame ones; the method was immunoSEQ multiplex PCR. Of about 160,000 clones detected, less than 70% appear once; the ten largest clones hold 13% to 15%. Here the sequenced sample was CD4+ T cells sorted from blood, taken at week 24, from a patient treated with tofacitinib. All receptors derive from a human donor with alopecia areata.

The J gene is TRBJ2-6, the V gene TRBV15; D unclear. Trimming cost V 0 bases and J 4 bases, with 4 bases left between them. Per germline, CDR1 LNHNV and CDR2 YYDKDF (reference sequence). CDR3 length equals 14 residues. The CDR3 DNA follows: TGTGCCACCAGCAGAGAAGAGGGGGCCAACGTCCTGACTTTC. This encodes CATSREEGANVLTF. The full variable domain, in which reference TRBV15 and TRBJ2-6 provide the parts outside the CDR3, is DAMVIQNPRYQVTQFGKPVTLSCSQTLNHNVMYWYQQKSSQAPKLLFHYYDKDFNNEADTPDNFQSRRPNTSFCFLDIRSPGLGDTAMYLCATSREEGANVLTFGAGSRLTVL.

This clone was counted between two and nine times. The DNA of the CDR3 is TGTGCCAGCAGCTCAGACAGGGGGCCCAATCAGCCCCAGCATTTT. As protein: CASSSDRGPNQPQHF. The V gene is TRBV7-9, the J gene TRBJ1-5; TRBD1 aligns across 10 bases. This CDR3 region has 15 residues. J was trimmed by 3 bases and V by 4 bases; bases with no gene match: 3. Germline-derived CDR1 and CDR2 are SEHNR and FQNEAQ (reference sequence). Looking up the rest from reference TRBV7-9 and TRBJ1-5 gives the full variable domain: DTGVSQNPRHKITKRGQNVTFRCDPISEHNRLYWYRQTLGQGPEFLTYFQNEAQLEKSRLLSDRFSAERPKGSFSTLEIQRTEQGDSAMYLCASSSDRGPNQPQHFGDGTRLSIL.

This clone has more than one count but fewer than ten. The chain couples TRBV28 to TRBJ1-2, with D perhaps matching TRBD1 (5 bases). Trimming removed 7 bases at V and 4 bases at J, with 19 bases between. The CDR3 sequence is 15 residues long. Germline CDR1 and CDR2: MDHEN and SYDVKM. Here the CDR3 reads CASTPAPGRGYGYTF. For the CDR3, the DNA is TGTGCCAGCACACCAGCGCCGGGACGAGGCTATGGCTACACCTTC.

The J gene is TRBJ1-1, the V gene TRBV13; D might be TRBD1 (5 bases). Germline V CDR1 and CDR2: PRHDT, FYEKMQ (reference sequence). Trimming cost V 5 bases and J 0 bases, with 13 bases left between them. The CDR3 consists of 15 residues. CDR3 loop: CASSKQGTVNTEAFF. For the CDR3, the DNA is TGTGCCAGCAGCAAACAAGGGACGGTGAACACTGAAGCTTTCTTT. The variable domain in full, with the rest retrieved from reference TRBV13 and TRBJ1-1, is AAGVIQSPRHLIKEKRETATLKCYPIPRHDTVYWYQQGPGQDPQFLISFYEKMQSDKGSIPDRFSAQQFSDYHSELNMSSLELGDSALYFCASSKQGTVNTEAFFGQGTRLTVV.

CDR3 in amino acids: CAWRTGTGTGELFF. CDR3 in DNA: TGTGCCTGGAGGACCGGGACAGGGACCGGGGAGCTGTTTTTT. This chain uses TRBV30 with TRBJ2-2, with TRBD1 matching over 9 bases. V gave up 3 bases and J gave up 5 bases; unmatched junction bases: 4. This CDR3 region has 14 residues. Looked up from germline, CDR1 is GTSNPN and CDR2 is SVGIG (reference sequence).

This sequence joins TRBV5-1 and TRBJ2-7, with TRBD2 matching 7 bases. With 0 bases clipped from V and 6 bases from J, the junction kept 3 bases outside the gene matches. Germline V gene sequence: CDR1 SGHRS, CDR2 YFSETQ. The CDR3 length is 13 residues. CDR3 region: CASSLGGGIEQYF. The DNA for the CDR3 is TGCGCCAGCAGCTTGGGCGGGGGTATCGAGCAGTACTTC.

The rearrangement links TRBV7-9 to TRBJ1-6; maybe TRBD1 (6 bases). V dropped 4 bases and J dropped 7 bases, with 17 bases sitting between them. The CDR3 is 16 residues long. CDR1 and CDR2 from the germline V gene are SEHNR and FQNEAQ (reference sequence). The CDR3 region is CASSSRSAGGNSPLHF. The CDR3 DNA reads as TGTGCCAGCAGCTCACGGTCCGCGGGGGGCAATTCACCCCTCCACTTT.

V is TRBV11-3 and J is TRBJ2-5, with D possibly being TRBD2 (5 bases). This CDR3 has 18 residues. From germline, CDR1 is SGHNT and CDR2 YENEEA. V dropped 2 bases and J dropped 1 base, with 20 bases sitting between them. In nucleotides, the CDR3 is TGTGCCAGCAGCTTACGGGCCCCGGAGGTATGGGGCCAAGAGACCCAGTACTTC. Translating it yields CASSLRAPEVWGQETQYF.